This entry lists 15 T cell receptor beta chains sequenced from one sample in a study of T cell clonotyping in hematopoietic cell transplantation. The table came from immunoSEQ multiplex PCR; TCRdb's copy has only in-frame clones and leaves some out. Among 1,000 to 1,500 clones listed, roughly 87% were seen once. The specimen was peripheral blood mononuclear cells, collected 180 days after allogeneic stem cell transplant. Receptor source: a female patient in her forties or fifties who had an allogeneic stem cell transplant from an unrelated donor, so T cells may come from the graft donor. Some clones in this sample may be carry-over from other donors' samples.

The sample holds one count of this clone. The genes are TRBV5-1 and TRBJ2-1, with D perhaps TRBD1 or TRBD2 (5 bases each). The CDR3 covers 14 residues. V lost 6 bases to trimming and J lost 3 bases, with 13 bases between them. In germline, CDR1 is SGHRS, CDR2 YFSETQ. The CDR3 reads CASTGGRDYNEQFF. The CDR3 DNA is TGCGCCAGCACTGGAGGCAGGGACTACAATGAGCAGTTCTTC.

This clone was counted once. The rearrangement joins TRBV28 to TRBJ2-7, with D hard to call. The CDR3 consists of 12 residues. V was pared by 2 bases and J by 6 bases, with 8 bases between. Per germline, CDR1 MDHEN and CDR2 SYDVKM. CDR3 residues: CASSLEYAEQYF. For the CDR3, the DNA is TGTGCCAGCAGTTTAGAGTATGCCGAGCAGTACTTC.

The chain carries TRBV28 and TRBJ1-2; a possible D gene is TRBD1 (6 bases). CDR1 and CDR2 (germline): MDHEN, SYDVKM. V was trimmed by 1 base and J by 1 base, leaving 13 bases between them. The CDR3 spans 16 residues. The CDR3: CASSLSRQGINYGYTF. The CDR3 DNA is TGTGCCAGCAGTTTATCACGTCAGGGGATTAACTATGGCTACACCTTC.

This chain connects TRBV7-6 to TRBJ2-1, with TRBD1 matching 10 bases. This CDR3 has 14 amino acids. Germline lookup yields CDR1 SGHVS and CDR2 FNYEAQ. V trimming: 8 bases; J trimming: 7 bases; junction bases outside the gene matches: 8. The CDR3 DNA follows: TGTGCCAGCGGTCGACAGGGGGCGAGGAATGAGCAGTTCTTC. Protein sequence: CASGRQGARNEQFF.

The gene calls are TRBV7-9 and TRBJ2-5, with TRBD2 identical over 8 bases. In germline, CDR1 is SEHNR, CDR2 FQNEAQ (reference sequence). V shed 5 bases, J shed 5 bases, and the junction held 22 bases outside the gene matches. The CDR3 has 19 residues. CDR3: CASSTLPGLAKNGAETQYF. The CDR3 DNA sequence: TGTGCCAGCAGCACCCTCCCCGGACTAGCCAAGAATGGGGCGGAGACCCAGTACTTC. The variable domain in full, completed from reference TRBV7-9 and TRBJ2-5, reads DTGVSQNPRHKITKRGQNVTFRCDPISEHNRLYWYRQTLGQGPEFLTYFQNEAQLEKSRLLSDRFSAERPKGSFSTLEIQRTEQGDSAMYLCASSTLPGLAKNGAETQYFGPGTRLLVL.

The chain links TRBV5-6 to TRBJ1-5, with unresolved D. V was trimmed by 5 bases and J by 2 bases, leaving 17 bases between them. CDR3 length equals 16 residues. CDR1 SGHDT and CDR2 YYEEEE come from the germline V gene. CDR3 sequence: CASSISNSWGNQPQHF. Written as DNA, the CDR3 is TGTGCCAGCAGTATATCCAACAGTTGGGGCAATCAGCCCCAGCATTTT.

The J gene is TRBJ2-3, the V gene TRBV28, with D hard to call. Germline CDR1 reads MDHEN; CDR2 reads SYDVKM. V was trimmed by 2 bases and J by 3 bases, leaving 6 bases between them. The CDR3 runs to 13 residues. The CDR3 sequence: CASSLTDTDTQYF. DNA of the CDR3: TGTGCCAGCAGTTTAACAGATACAGATACGCAGTATTTT. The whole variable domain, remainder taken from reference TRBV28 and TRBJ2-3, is DVKVTQSSRYLVKRTGEKVFLECVQDMDHENMFWYRQDPGLGLRLIYFSYDVKMKEKGDIPEGYSVSREKKERFSLILESASTNQTSMYLCASSLTDTDTQYFGPGTRLTVL.

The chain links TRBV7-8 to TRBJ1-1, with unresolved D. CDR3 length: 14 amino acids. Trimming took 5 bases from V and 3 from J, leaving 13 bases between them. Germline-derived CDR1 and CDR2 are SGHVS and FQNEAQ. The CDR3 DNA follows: TGTGCCAGCAGCCCCCGAGGGTTCCACACTGAAGCTTTCTTT. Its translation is CASSPRGFHTEAFF.

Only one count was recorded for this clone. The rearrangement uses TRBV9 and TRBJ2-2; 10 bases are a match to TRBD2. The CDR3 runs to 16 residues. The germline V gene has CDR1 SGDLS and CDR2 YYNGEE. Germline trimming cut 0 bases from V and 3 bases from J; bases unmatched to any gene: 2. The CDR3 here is CASSVVLAGDTGELFF. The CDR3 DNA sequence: TGTGCCAGCAGCGTAGTCCTAGCGGGGGACACCGGGGAGCTGTTTTTT.

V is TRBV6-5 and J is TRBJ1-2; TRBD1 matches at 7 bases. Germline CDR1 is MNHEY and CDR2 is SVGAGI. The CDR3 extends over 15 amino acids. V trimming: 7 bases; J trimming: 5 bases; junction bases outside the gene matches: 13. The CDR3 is CASTEGGDSKYGYTF. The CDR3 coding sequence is TGTGCCAGCACCGAGGGGGGGGACAGCAAATATGGCTACACCTTC.

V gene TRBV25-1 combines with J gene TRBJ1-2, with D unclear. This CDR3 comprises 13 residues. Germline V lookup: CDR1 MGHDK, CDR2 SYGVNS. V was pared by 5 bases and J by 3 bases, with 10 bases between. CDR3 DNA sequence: TGTGCCAGCAGTAGGCCTCTTGACTATGGCTACACCTTC. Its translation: CASSRPLDYGYTF.

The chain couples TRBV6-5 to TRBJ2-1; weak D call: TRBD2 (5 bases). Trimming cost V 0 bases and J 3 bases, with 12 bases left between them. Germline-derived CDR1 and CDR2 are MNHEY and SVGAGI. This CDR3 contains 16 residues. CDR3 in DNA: TGTGCCAGCAGTTACTCGCGCCACCGGGACTACAATGAGCAGTTCTTC. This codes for CASSYSRHRDYNEQFF.

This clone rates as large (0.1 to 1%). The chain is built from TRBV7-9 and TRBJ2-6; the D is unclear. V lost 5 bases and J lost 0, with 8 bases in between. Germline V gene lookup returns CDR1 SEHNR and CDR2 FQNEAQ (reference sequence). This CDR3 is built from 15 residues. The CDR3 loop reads CASSPVSSGANVLTF. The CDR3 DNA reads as TGTGCCAGCAGCCCAGTGTCCTCTGGGGCCAACGTCCTGACTTTC.

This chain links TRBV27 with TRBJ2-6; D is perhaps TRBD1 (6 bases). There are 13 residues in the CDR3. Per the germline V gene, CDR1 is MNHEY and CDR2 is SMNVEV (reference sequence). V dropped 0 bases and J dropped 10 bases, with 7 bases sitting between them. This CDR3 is CASSLSQGNVLTF. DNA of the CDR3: TGTGCCAGCAGTTTATCGCAGGGGAACGTCCTGACTTTC.

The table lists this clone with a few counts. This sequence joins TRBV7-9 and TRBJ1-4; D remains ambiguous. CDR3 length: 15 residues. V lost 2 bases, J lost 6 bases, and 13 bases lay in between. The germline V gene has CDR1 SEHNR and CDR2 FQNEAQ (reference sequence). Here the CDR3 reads CASSLIQQIDEKLFF. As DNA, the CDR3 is TGTGCCAGCAGCTTAATCCAACAGATCGATGAAAAACTGTTTTTT.